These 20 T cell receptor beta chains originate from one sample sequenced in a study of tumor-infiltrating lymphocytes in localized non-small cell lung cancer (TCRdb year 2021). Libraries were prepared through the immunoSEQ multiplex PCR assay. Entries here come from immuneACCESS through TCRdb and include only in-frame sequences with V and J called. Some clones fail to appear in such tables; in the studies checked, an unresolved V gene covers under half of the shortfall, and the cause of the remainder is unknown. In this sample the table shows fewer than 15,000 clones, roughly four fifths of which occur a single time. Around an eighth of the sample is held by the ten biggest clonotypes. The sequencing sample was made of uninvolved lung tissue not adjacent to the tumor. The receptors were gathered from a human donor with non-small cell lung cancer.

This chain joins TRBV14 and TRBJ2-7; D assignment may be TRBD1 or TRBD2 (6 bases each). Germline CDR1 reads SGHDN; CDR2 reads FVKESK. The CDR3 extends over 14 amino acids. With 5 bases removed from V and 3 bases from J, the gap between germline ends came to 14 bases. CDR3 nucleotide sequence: TGTGCCAGCAGCTTAAATGCGGGACACTACGAGCAGTACTTC. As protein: CASSLNAGHYEQYF.

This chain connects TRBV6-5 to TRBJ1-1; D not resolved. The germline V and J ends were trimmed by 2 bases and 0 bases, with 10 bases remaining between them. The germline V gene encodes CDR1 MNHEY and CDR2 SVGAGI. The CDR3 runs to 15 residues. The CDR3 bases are TGTGCCAGCAGTTACAAACAGATTTTGAACACTGAAGCTTTCTTT. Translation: CASSYKQILNTEAFF.

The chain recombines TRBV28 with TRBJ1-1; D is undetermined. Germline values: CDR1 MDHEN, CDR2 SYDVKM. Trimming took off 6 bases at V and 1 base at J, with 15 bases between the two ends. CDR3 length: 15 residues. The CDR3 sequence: CASRPRTLQNTEAFF. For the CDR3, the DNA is TGTGCCAGCAGACCTAGGACGCTGCAGAACACTGAAGCTTTCTTT.

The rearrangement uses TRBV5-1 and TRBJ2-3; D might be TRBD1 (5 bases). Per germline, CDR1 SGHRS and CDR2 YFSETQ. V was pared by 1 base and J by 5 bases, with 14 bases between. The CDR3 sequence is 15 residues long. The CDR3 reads CASSLQGPPEDTQYF. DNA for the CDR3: TGCGCCAGCAGCTTGCAGGGCCCCCCAGAAGATACGCAGTATTTT.

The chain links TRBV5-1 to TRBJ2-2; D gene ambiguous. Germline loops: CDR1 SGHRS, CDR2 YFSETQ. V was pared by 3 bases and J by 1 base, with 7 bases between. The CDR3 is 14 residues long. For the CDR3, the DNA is TGCGCCAGCAGCTCTTCTAAGAACACCGGGGAGCTGTTTTTT. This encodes CASSSSKNTGELFF.

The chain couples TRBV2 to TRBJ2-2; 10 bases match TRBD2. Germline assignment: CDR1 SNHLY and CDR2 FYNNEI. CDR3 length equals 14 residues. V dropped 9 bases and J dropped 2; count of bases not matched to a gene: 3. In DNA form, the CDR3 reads TGTGCCAGTTTAGCGGGGGGCAACACCGGGGAGCTGTTTTTT. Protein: CASLAGGNTGELFF.

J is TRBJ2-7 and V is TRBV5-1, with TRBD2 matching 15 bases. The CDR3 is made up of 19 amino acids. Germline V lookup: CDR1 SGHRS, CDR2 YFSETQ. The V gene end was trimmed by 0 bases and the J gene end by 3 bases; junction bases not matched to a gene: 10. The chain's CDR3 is CASSLGPSGLAGGSYEQYF. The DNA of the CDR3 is TGCGCCAGCAGCTTGGGACCCTCGGGACTAGCGGGAGGAAGCTACGAGCAGTACTTC.

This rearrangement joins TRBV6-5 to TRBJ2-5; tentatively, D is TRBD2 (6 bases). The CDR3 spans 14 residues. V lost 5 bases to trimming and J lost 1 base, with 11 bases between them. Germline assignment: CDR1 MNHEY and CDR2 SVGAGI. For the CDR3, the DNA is TGTGCCAGCAGTGCGGGAAAGGGCCAAGAGACCCAGTACTTC. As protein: CASSAGKGQETQYF.

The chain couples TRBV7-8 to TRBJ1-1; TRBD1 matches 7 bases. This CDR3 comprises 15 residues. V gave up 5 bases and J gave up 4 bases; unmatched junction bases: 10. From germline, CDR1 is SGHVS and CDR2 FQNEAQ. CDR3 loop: CASSLRQGDGTEAFF. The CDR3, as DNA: TGTGCCAGCAGCCTTAGACAGGGCGACGGCACTGAAGCTTTCTTT.

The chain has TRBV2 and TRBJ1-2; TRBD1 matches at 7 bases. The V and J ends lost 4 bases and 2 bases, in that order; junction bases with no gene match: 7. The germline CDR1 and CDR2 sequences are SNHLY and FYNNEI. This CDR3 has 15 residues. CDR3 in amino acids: CASSVSRDRNYGYTF. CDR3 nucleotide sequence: TGTGCCAGCAGTGTAAGCCGGGACAGAAACTATGGCTACACCTTC.

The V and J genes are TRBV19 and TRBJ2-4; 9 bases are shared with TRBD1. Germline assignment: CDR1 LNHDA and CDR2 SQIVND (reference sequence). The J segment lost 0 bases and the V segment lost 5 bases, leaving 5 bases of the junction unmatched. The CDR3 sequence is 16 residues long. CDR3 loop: CASSVGQGLAKNIQYF. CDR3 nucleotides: TGTGCCAGTAGTGTTGGACAGGGGCTAGCCAAAAACATTCAGTACTTC.

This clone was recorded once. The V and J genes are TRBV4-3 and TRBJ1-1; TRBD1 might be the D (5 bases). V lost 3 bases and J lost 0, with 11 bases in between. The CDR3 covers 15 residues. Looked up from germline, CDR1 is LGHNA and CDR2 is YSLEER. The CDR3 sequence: CASSQGLQVNTEAFF. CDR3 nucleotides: TGCGCCAGCAGCCAGGGCTTACAGGTGAACACTGAAGCTTTCTTT.

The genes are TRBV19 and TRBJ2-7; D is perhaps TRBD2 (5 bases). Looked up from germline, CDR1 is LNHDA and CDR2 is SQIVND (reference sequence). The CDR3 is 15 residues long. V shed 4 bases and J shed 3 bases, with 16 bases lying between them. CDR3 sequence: CASSTLEGLGYEQYF. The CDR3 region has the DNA TGTGCCAGTAGTACGCTCGAGGGATTGGGCTACGAGCAGTACTTC.

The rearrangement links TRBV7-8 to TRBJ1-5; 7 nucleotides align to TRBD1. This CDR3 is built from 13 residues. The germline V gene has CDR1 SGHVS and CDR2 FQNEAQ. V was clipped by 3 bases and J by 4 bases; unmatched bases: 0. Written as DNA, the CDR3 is TGTGCCAGCAGCTTGGACAGGAATCAGCCCCAGCATTTT. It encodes CASSLDRNQPQHF.

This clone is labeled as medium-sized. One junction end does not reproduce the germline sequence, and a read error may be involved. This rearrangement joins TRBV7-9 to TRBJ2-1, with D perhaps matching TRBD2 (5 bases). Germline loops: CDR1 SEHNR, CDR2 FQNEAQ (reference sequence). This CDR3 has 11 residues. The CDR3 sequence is CASTLEGEQFF. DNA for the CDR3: TGTGCCAGCACCTTAGAGGGAGAGCAGTTCTTC.

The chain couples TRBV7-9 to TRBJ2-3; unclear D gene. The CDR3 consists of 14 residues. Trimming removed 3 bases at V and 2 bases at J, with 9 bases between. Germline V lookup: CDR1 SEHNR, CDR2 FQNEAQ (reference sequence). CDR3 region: CASSLGPYTDTQYF. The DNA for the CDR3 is TGTGCCAGCAGCTTGGGTCCCTACACAGATACGCAGTATTTT.

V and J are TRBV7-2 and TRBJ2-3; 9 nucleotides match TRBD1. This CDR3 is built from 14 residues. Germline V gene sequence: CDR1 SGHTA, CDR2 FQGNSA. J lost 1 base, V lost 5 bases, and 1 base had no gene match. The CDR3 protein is CASSRTGGTDTQYF. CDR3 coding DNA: TGTGCCAGCAGCCGGACAGGGGGCACAGATACGCAGTATTTT.

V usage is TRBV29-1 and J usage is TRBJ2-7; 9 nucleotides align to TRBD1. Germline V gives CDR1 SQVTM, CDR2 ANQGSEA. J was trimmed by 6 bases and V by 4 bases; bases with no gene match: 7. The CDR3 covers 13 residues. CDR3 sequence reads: CSVGDRVLVEQYF. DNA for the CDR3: TGCAGCGTTGGGGACAGGGTATTGGTCGAGCAGTACTTC.

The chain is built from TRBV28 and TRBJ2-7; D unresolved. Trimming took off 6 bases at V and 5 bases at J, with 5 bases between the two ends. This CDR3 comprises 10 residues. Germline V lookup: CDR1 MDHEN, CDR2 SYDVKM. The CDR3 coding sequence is TGTGCCAGCAGAGACGACGAGCAGTACTTC. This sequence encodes CASRDDEQYF.

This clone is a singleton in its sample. The DNA for the CDR3 is TGTGCCTGGAGTCGAGACAGTCAGGGCTACACCTTC. This sequence encodes CAWSRDSQGYTF. This chain uses TRBV30 with TRBJ1-2, with a tentative D call TRBD1 (5 bases). The CDR3 sequence is 12 residues long. The V and J ends lost 2 bases and 8 bases respectively, with 12 bases between them. CDR1 and CDR2 from the germline V gene are GTSNPN and SVGIG (reference sequence).